A selection of T cell receptor beta chains follows, all from one sample in a study of T-cell memory formation after mild COVID-19. TCRdb recomputed calls from the 5' RACE reads with MiXCR, one row per CDR3 protein. The profile covers around 310,000 distinct CDR3 sequences, with approximately 15% appearing a single time and about 20% taken by the ten largest. The material sequenced was PBMCs or a T cell subset sorted from them (not recorded which). Every receptor here comes from a man aged 18 to 29 who had mild COVID-19 (a few samples of this study predate the infection). Cell type and time point are not known. Both conserved end residues are part of each CDR3. D genes are given only for firm matches. Not every row has a clone size; where given, it reads once, few, many or a size class.

J gene	D gene	CDR3 length	clone size	V gene	CDR3 protein	CDR3 DNA
TRBJ2-5	.	11	many	TRBV12-3/TRBV12-4	CASTQGETQYF	TGTGCCAGCACCCAAGGGGAGACCCAGTACTTC
TRBJ2-4	TRBD2	18	few	TRBV5-1	CASSPGLAASRSKNIQYF	TGCGCCAGCAGCCCGGGACTAGCGGCTTCCCGTTCCAAAAACATTCAGTACTTC
TRBJ2-1	.	12	few	TRBV30	CAWTVVGDEQFF	TGTGCCTGGACAGTCGTGGGAGATGAGCAGTTCTTC
TRBJ2-1	TRBD1	12	few	TRBV3-1	CASSQEQGAPFF	TGTGCCAGCAGCCAAGAACAGGGGGCGCCGTTCTTC
TRBJ1-6	.	13	few	TRBV6-1	CASSEKGGLGLHF	TGTGCCAGCAGTGAGAAAGGAGGACTGGGCCTCCACTTT
TRBJ1-1	.	14	.	TRBV18	CASSPIGDRGEAFF	TGTGCCAGCTCACCAATAGGGGATCGAGGTGAAGCTTTCTTT
TRBJ2-3	TRBD2	15	.	TRBV11-2	CASRPTSGSTDTQYF	TGTGCCAGCAGACCGACTAGCGGTAGCACAGATACGCAGTATTTT
TRBJ2-5	.	15	few	TRBV2	CASSEAWGAQETQYF	TGTGCCAGCAGTGAAGCTTGGGGGGCCCAAGAGACCCAGTACTTC
TRBJ2-7	TRBD2	14	.	TRBV6-6	CASSYSGGSYEQYF	TGTGCCAGCAGTTATAGCGGGGGTTCCTACGAGCAGTACTTC
TRBJ1-2	TRBD1	13	.	TRBV20-1	CSARSDRVYGYTF	TGCAGTGCTAGAAGCGACAGGGTCTATGGCTACACCTTC
TRBJ1-2	.	12	many	TRBV2	CASRGRAVGYTF	TGTGCCAGCAGGGGACGAGCTGTTGGCTACACCTTC
TRBJ2-7	TRBD1	17	few	TRBV11-2	CASSLGPSGTGGYEQYF	TGTGCCAGCAGCTTAGGCCCCTCCGGGACAGGGGGCTACGAGCAGTACTTC
TRBJ2-1	TRBD1	14	few	TRBV30	CAWRHGTGGNEQFF	TGTGCCTGGAGGCACGGGACAGGGGGCAATGAGCAGTTCTTC
TRBJ2-1	.	15	.	TRBV20-1	CSAREYELAGNEQFF	TGCAGTGCTAGAGAGTATGAACTAGCAGGGAATGAGCAGTTCTTC
TRBJ2-1	TRBD1	16	.	TRBV29-1	CSVEFVTGGSYNEQFF	TGCAGCGTTGAGTTTGTGACAGGGGGCTCCTACAATGAGCAGTTCTTC
TRBJ2-7	.	15	few	TRBV4-3	CASSQEVGRAYEQYF	TGCGCCAGCAGCCAAGAAGTCGGCAGGGCTTACGAGCAGTACTTC
TRBJ2-3	TRBD2	16	many	TRBV5-1	CASSSLSGGLTDTQYF	TGCGCCAGCAGCTCGCTTAGCGGGGGCCTCACAGATACGCAGTATTTT
TRBJ2-3	TRBD2	20	few	TRBV7-8	CASSLARRTSGGWSTDTQYF	TGTGCCAGCAGCTTAGCGCGGAGGACTAGCGGGGGTTGGTCCACAGATACGCAGTATTTT
TRBJ1-6	.	15	.	TRBV4-3	CASSQGGKGTSPLHF	TGCGCCAGCAGCCAAGGGGGGAAGGGTACTTCACCCCTCCACTTT
TRBJ2-3	.	16	.	TRBV27	CASSGGGGQSRDTQYF	TGTGCCAGCAGCGGGGGCGGAGGCCAAAGTAGGGATACGCAGTATTTT
TRBJ2-3	.	12	once	TRBV19	CASTATGMEQYF	TGTGCCAGTACCGCCACGGGGATGGAGCAGTATTTT
TRBJ2-7	.	12	.	TRBV29-1	CSVRGAVGEQYF	TGCAGCGTTCGCGGGGCCGTGGGGGAGCAGTACTTC